This T cell receptor beta chain is from a study of T cell repertoires in cytomegalovirus infection. Background on the study: From public TCR beta signatures came an indication of both CMV infection and matching HLA type.

One entry per CDR3 protein results from TCRdb running MiXCR on the reads. The table lists fewer than 200,000 distinct CDR3 sequences, approximately 19% of them singletons. This clonotype was counted many times. Antigen: not known. The CDR3 covers 14 residues. V was pared by 5 bases and J by 2 bases, with 3 bases of the junction left unmatched. Germline lookup yields CDR1 SGHTA and CDR2 FQGNSA. General study findings and limits: Cumulative public TCR beta family frequency identified carriers of CMV plus the relevant HLA.

This rearrangement joins TRBV7-2 to TRBJ2-7, with 10 bases matching TRBD2. This receptor was obtained from a human donor in good health (CMV status not recorded). Some clones in this sample may be carry-over from other donors' samples. The material sequenced was PBMCs. CDR3 sequence reads: CASSRTSGAYEQYF. CDR3 nucleotide sequence: TGTGCCAGCAGCCGGACTAGCGGCGCCTACGAGCAGTACTTC.